The 9 T cell receptor beta chains listed next were all sequenced from one sample in a study of identical twins. TCRdb re-called the 5' RACE reads with MiXCR, one entry per CDR3 protein. Of about 520,000 distinct CDR3 sequences listed, 20% to 25% are singletons. The same sample was also studied in work on T cells expressing NK-cell markers.

The sequenced sample was CD4+ T cells sorted from blood. These TCRs come from a woman aged 18 to 35 in good health.

This clonotype came up a few times. V and J are TRBV7-2 and TRBJ2-1; 8 nucleotides align to TRBD2. The CDR3 length is 15 residues. With 4 bases clipped from V and 3 bases from J, the junction kept 5 bases outside the gene matches. Germline CDR1 is SGHTA and CDR2 is FQGNSA. The CDR3, as DNA: TGTGCCAGCAGCTATAGCGGGGATCACTACAATGAGCAGTTCTTC. This gives the protein CASSYSGDHYNEQFF. Full variable domain (rest looked up from reference TRBV7-2 and TRBJ2-1): GAGVSQSPSNKVTEKGKDVELRCDPISGHTALYWYRQSLGQGLEFLIYFQGNSAPDKSGLPSDRFSAERTGGSVSTLTIQRTQQEDSAVYLCASSYSGDHYNEQFFGPGTRLTVL.

This clonotype was counted between two and nine times. The junction and the germline gene differ at one end; a read error may be behind it. The chain recombines TRBV7-9 with TRBJ1-1; D perhaps matches TRBD1 (5 bases). In germline, CDR1 is SEHNR, CDR2 FQNEAQ (reference sequence). This CDR3 spans 12 amino acids. The CDR3 DNA sequence: TGTGCCAGCAGCCGGGACCACAGGATGATTGTCTTT. Translated, it gives CASSRDHRMIVF. The variable domain in full, with the rest retrieved from reference TRBV7-9 and TRBJ1-1, is DTGVSQNPRHKITKRGQNVTFRCDPISEHNRLYWYRQTLGQGPEFLTYFQNEAQLEKSRLLSDRFSAERPKGSFSTLEIQRTEQGDSAMYLCASSRDHRMIVFGQGTRLTVV.

This clonotype was recorded at least ten times. The chain carries TRBV14 and TRBJ2-1; 8 bases align to TRBD2. Trimming cost V 3 bases and J 5 bases; bases outside gene matches: 12. The length of the CDR3 is 17 residues. The V gene's germline CDR1 is SGHDN and CDR2 FVKESK. The CDR3 DNA sequence: TGTGCCAGCAGCCAGACTCCTGCAGCGGGGGATAACAATGAGCAGTTCTTC. Translated: CASSQTPAAGDNNEQFF.

As DNA, the CDR3 is TGTGCCAGCAGTTCAAGCGGGACCGCTCGAGAGACCCAGTACTTC. It codes for CASSSSGTARETQYF. The chain recombines TRBV27 with TRBJ2-5; 7 bases are shared with TRBD2. The germline CDR1 and CDR2 sequences are MNHEY and SMNVEV (reference sequence). The CDR3 has 15 residues. Losses at the gene ends were 4 bases for V and 4 bases for J; bases not matched to a gene: 9.

The chain carries TRBV20-1 and TRBJ2-4; 11 bases agree with TRBD1. The germline CDR1 and CDR2 sequences are DFQATT and SNEGSKA (reference sequence). With 1 base clipped from V and 7 bases from J, the junction kept 6 bases outside the gene matches. CDR3 size: 15 residues. The CDR3 DNA is TGCAGTGCTAGAGCCGGGACAGGGGGTGGCAACATTCAGTACTTC. As protein: CSARAGTGGGNIQYF.

The genes are TRBV3-1 and TRBJ1-1; 10 bases align to TRBD1. The CDR3 has 14 amino acids. Trimming cost V 10 bases and J 1 base; bases outside gene matches: 6. Per germline, CDR1 LGHDT and CDR2 YNNKEL (reference sequence). CDR3 residues: CATRTGGGNTEAFF. Written as DNA, the CDR3 is TGTGCCACCCGGACAGGGGGAGGGAACACTGAAGCTTTCTTT.

This clonotype was observed many times. The V gene is TRBV20-1, the J gene TRBJ1-1; D is uncertain. Germline V gives CDR1 DFQATT, CDR2 SNEGSKA (reference sequence). This CDR3 has 13 residues. V lost 1 base, J lost 0 bases, and 6 bases lay in between. The CDR3 is CSARGHLNTEAFF. For the CDR3, the DNA is TGCAGTGCTAGAGGACACCTGAACACTGAAGCTTTCTTT.

This clonotype was observed at least ten times. The rearrangement uses TRBV5-1 and TRBJ2-7, with TRBD2 identical over 7 bases. Germline CDR1 and CDR2: SGHRS and YFSETQ. With V trimmed by 0 bases and J by 0 bases, 0 bases remained unmatched. The CDR3 loop spans 14 amino acids. CDR3 sequence reads: CASSLGTSSYEQYF. The CDR3 DNA sequence: TGCGCCAGCAGCTTGGGGACTAGCTCCTACGAGCAGTACTTC.

CDR3 sequence: CAIAGAYEQYF. The CDR3 DNA follows: TGTGCCATCGCGGGTGCCTACGAGCAGTACTTC. The V call is TRBV10-3, the J call TRBJ2-7; D may be TRBD2 (5 bases). In germline, CDR1 is ENHRY, CDR2 SYGVKD. The CDR3 has 11 amino acids. Trimming shortened V by 8 bases and J by 2 bases, and 7 bases separated the two germline ends.